This TCR beta chain was documented in a study of blood T cell repertoires in COVID-19. Profiling relied on immunoSEQ multiplex PCR, and the TCRdb table lists in-frame clones only, not all of them. The sample lists fewer than 130,000 clones; 88% were seen once. Germline CDR1 and CDR2: SGHDT and YYEEEE. Trimming took 2 bases from V and 10 from J, leaving 10 bases between them. The CDR3 sequence is 12 residues long. The specimen sequenced was peripheral blood. The clonotype originates from a woman between 45 and 65 years old with acute or convalescent COVID-19. The gene calls are TRBV5-6 and TRBJ2-1; D is perhaps TRBD1 (5 bases). The CDR3 DNA reads as TGTGCCAGCAGCTTCGGTGGGGCAGAGCAGTTCTTC. This translates into CASSFGGAEQFF.